The 9 T cell receptor beta chains given below trace back to one sample, sequenced in a study of blood T cell repertoires in COVID-19. Sequencing was performed with immunoSEQ multiplex PCR; in TCRdb, only in-frame clones are kept and a portion is missing. Of approximately 330,000 clones in the sample, around 90% were seen once. The sample consisted of peripheral blood. These receptors were collected from a man younger than 45 with COVID-19, enrolled during active disease.

Concerning this clone: Other nucleotide sequences from this sample produce the same CDR3. This chain uses TRBV9 with TRBJ2-7, with 11 bases matching TRBD2. This CDR3 has 16 residues. CDR1 and CDR2 (germline): SGDLS, YYNGEE. V was pared by 4 bases and J by 3 bases, with 9 bases of the junction left unmatched. CDR3 loop: CASSPSGTSGSYEQYF. The CDR3 region has the DNA TGTGCCAGCAGCCCCTCAGGAACTAGCGGGAGCTACGAGCAGTACTTC.

The V gene is TRBV7-3, the J gene TRBJ2-1; perhaps TRBD1 as D (5 bases). Germline CDR1 reads SGHTA; CDR2 reads FQGTGA. Trimming took off 5 bases at V and 4 bases at J, with 15 bases between the two ends. There are 15 residues in the CDR3. CDR3 sequence reads: CASSPRQTPYNEQFF. CDR3 coding DNA: TGTGCCAGCAGCCCCCGACAGACCCCTTACAATGAGCAGTTCTTC. Complete variable domain (other parts from reference TRBV7-3 and TRBJ2-1): GAGVSQTPSNKVTEKGKYVELRCDPISGHTALYWYRQSLGQGPEFLIYFQGTGAADDSGLPNDRFFAVRPEGSVSTLKIQRTERGDSAVYLCASSPRQTPYNEQFFGPGTRLTVL.

The chain recombines TRBV21-1 with TRBJ2-1; the D call in the table, TRBD1, was not verified against the DNA. TRBV21-1 is assigned pseudogene status. The CDR3 is 17 residues long. CDR3 in DNA: TGTGCCAGCAGCAAAGGGACAGGGGTAGGGGATCACAATGAGCAGTTCTTC. It is translated as CASSKGTGVGDHNEQFF.

The chain is built from TRBV6-5 and TRBJ2-5; 7 bases are a match to TRBD1. CDR3 length: 13 residues. V trimming: 6 bases; J trimming: 5 bases; junction bases outside the gene matches: 6. The V gene's germline CDR1 is MNHEY and CDR2 SVGAGI. The CDR3 reads CASRRTGAETQYF. The CDR3 DNA is TGTGCCAGCAGGCGTACAGGGGCCGAGACCCAGTACTTC.

This clone was detected only once. The V gene is TRBV5-1, the J gene TRBJ2-1; TRBD2 might be the D (13 bases). Trimming shortened V by 3 bases and J by 8 bases, and 33 bases separated the two germline ends. Germline V gives CDR1 SGHRS, CDR2 YFSETQ. CDR3 length equals 20 residues. CDR3 loop: CASSWGTGGAGTSGTYEQFF. The CDR3 DNA reads as TGCGCCAGCAGCTGGGGGACAGGGGGCGCCGGGACTAGCGGGACGTATGAGCAGTTCTTC.

The gene calls are TRBV28 and TRBJ2-1; 9 nucleotides match TRBD2. Germline V lookup: CDR1 MDHEN, CDR2 SYDVKM. The CDR3 runs 16 residues. Trimming at V came to 8 bases and at J to 6 bases, leaving 14 bases not matched to a gene. The CDR3 sequence: CASVRGRGRAGNEQFF. The CDR3 coding sequence is TGTGCCAGCGTCCGAGGGCGCGGGAGGGCGGGCAATGAGCAGTTCTTC. Based on the CDR3 plus reference TRBV28 and TRBJ2-1, the full variable domain is DVKVTQSSRYLVKRTGEKVFLECVQDMDHENMFWYRQDPGLGLRLIYFSYDVKMKEKGDIPEGYSVSREKKERFSLILESASTNQTSMYLCASVRGRGRAGNEQFFGPGTRLTVL.

The CDR3 is CASSTRTGPLEQYF. The CDR3 DNA reads TGTGCCAGCAGCACGCGGACAGGGCCCCTCGAGCAGTACTTC. The chain is built from TRBV7-8 and TRBJ2-7; 8 bases agree with TRBD1. The CDR3 is 14 amino acids. V gave up 5 bases and J gave up 6 bases; unmatched junction bases: 9. Germline V lookup: CDR1 SGHVS, CDR2 FQNEAQ.

This sequence joins TRBV19 and TRBJ1-6; a possible D gene is TRBD1 (5 bases). Germline V gene data show CDR1 as LNHDA and CDR2 as SQIVND (reference sequence). The V and J ends lost 3 bases and 10 bases respectively, with 16 bases between them. The CDR3 totals 15 residues. CDR3 protein: CASSIGTGYGSPLHF. The CDR3 bases are TGTGCCAGTAGTATTGGAACAGGATACGGGTCACCCCTCCACTTT.

The V gene is TRBV10-3, the J gene TRBJ1-1; 10 nucleotides line up with TRBD1. Germline V gives CDR1 ENHRY, CDR2 SYGVKD. V shed 10 bases, J shed 1 base, and the junction held 12 bases outside the gene matches. The CDR3 runs 16 residues. Here the CDR3 DNA reads TGTGCCAACAAACCGGGACAGGGGACCGCGAACACTGAAGCTTTCTTT. Translation: CANKPGQGTANTEAFF.